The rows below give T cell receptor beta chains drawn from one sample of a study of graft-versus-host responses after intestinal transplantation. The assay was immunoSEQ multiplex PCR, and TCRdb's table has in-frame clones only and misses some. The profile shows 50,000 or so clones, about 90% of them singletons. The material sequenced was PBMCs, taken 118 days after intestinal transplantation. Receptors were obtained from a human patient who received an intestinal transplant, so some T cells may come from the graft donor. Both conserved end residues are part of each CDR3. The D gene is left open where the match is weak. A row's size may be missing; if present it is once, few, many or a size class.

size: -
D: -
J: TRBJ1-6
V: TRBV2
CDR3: CASLRVQGSPLHF
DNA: TGTGCCAGCCTGAGGGTTCAGGGTTCACCCCTCCACTTT

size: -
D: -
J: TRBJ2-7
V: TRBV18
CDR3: CASSPNQGLFDEQYF
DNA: TGTGCCAGCTCACCCAACCAGGGTTTATTCGACGAGCAGTACTTC

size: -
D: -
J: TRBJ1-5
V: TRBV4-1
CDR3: CASSQEGSGSYSNQPQHF
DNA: TGCGCCAGCAGCCAAGAGGGCTCAGGGTCCTATAGCAATCAGCCCCAGCATTTT

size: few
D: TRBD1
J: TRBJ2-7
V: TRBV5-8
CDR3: CASSARDSYEQYF
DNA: TGTGCCAGCAGCGCCCGGGACAGTTACGAGCAGTACTTC

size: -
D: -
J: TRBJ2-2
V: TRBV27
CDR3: CASSLRGYGFTGELFF
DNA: TGTGCCAGCAGTTTAAGGGGGTATGGCTTCACCGGGGAGCTGTTTTTT

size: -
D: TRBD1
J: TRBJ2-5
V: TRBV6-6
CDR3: CASTPSTGLETQYF
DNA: TGTGCCAGCACCCCTTCGACAGGGCTGGAGACCCAGTACTTC

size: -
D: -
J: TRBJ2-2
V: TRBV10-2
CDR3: CASIGGRAGELFF
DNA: TGCGCCAGCATCGGGGGGCGGGCCGGGGAGCTGTTTTTT

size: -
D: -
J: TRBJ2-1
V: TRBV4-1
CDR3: CASSQGGSPNEQFF
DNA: TGCGCCAGCAGCCAAGGGGGCAGCCCCAATGAGCAGTTCTTC

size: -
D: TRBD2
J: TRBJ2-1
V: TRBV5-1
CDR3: CASSFFLAGNNEQFF
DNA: TGCGCCAGCAGCTTTTTCCTAGCGGGGAACAATGAGCAGTTCTTC

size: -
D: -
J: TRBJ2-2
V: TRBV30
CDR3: CAWSARRGSGIF
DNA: TGTGCCTGGAGTGCCCGGAGGGGGAGCGGGATTTTT

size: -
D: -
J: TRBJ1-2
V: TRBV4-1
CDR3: CASSQDGERYGYTF
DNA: TGCGCCAGCAGCCAAGATGGGGAAAGGTATGGCTACACCTTC

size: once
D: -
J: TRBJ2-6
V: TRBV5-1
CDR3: CASSLGRGADTGANVLTF
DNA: TGCGCCAGCAGCTTGGGTCGCGGAGCGGACACTGGGGCCAACGTCCTGACTTTC

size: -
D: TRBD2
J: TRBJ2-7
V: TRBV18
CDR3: CASSPSNALAMGEQYF
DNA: TGTGCCAGCTCACCATCGAATGCACTAGCGATGGGAGAGCAGTACTTC

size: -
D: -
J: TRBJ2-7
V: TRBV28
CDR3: CASSSHYEQYF
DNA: TGTGCCAGCAGTTCTCACTACGAGCAGTACTTC

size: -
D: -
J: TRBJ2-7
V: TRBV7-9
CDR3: CASNLQLSSYEQYF
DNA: TGTGCCAGCAACTTACAGTTGAGCTCCTACGAGCAGTACTTC